These 30 T cell receptor beta chains were sequenced from one sample in a study of shared clonotypes between healthy human individuals. Repertoires were generated with immunoSEQ multiplex PCR, while TCRdb's copy carries only in-frame clones and drops some. Among millions of clones, roughly nine tenths were seen once, and the ten largest hold over 0.12%. Sequenced sample: naive CD4+ T cells sorted from blood. This sample's subset: CD45RA+ positively selected. These TCRs come from a man aged 18 to 30 in good health.

The chain combines TRBV19 with TRBJ2-1, with D tentatively TRBD1 (6 bases). The germline gives CDR1 LNHDA, CDR2 SQIVND (reference sequence). The V and J ends lost 7 bases and 6 bases respectively, with 16 bases between them. This CDR3 has 14 amino acids. The CDR3 loop is CASTDMGAVNEQFF. CDR3 sequence (DNA): TGTGCCAGTACCGATATGGGGGCGGTCAATGAGCAGTTCTTC. Full variable domain (remainder filled in from reference TRBV19 and TRBJ2-1): DGGITQSPKYLFRKEGQNVTLSCEQNLNHDAMYWYRQDPGQGLRLIYYSQIVNDFQKGDIAEGYSVSREKKESFPLTVTSAQKNPTAFYLCASTDMGAVNEQFFGPGTRLTVL.

This chain connects TRBV6-4 to TRBJ1-1, with D unclear. Trimming shortened V by 6 bases and J by 1 base, and 12 bases separated the two germline ends. Germline V gives CDR1 MRHNA, CDR2 SNTAGT. CDR3 length: 14 residues. CDR3 nucleotides: TGTGCCAGCAGGAAGGTCGCGCAGAACACTGAAGCTTTCTTT. It codes for CASRKVAQNTEAFF.

The V gene is TRBV4-1, the J gene TRBJ1-5, with D hard to call. V was trimmed by 8 bases and J by 5 bases, leaving 19 bases between them. The CDR3 totals 15 residues. Germline CDR1 MGHRA, CDR2 YSYEKL. The DNA of the CDR3 is TGCGCCAGCCGATCCCGAAGAGAGGTAGATCAGCCCCAGCATTTT. Translation: CASRSRREVDQPQHF.

The J gene is TRBJ2-7, the V gene TRBV19; 7 bases match TRBD1. The CDR3 has 16 amino acids. Per the germline V gene, CDR1 is LNHDA and CDR2 is SQIVND (reference sequence). Trimming cost V 0 bases and J 2 bases; bases outside gene matches: 7. The CDR3 here is CASSIDPGTVTYEQYF. CDR3 nucleotide sequence: TGTGCCAGTAGTATAGACCCCGGGACAGTGACCTACGAGCAGTACTTC.

This clone was counted once. The chain couples TRBV2 to TRBJ1-2, with D possibly matching TRBD1 (6 bases). V was cut by 8 bases and J by 7 bases, with 17 bases left in between. The length of the CDR3 is 13 residues. Germline V gene sequence: CDR1 SNHLY, CDR2 FYNNEI. The CDR3 DNA follows: TGTGCCAGCGGGGGACAAGGGGAAGGTGGCTACACCTTC. This translates into CASGGQGEGGYTF.

In regard to this clone: Other nucleotide sequences in the sample specify the same CDR3. The CDR3, as DNA: TGTGCCAGCAGTAGACAGGGCCATGGCTACACCTTC. Protein product: CASSRQGHGYTF. This sequence joins TRBV6-5 and TRBJ1-2; TRBD1 aligns across 7 bases. This CDR3 region has 12 residues. Germline V gene lookup returns CDR1 MNHEY and CDR2 SVGAGI. Trimming cost V 5 bases and J 6 bases; bases outside gene matches: 3.

The V call is TRBV18, the J call TRBJ1-5, with 9 nucleotides matching TRBD1. Germline CDR1 and CDR2: KGHSH and LQKENI. V dropped 3 bases and J dropped 10; count of bases not matched to a gene: 4. This CDR3 has 13 residues. Here the CDR3 DNA reads TGTGCCAGCTCACCGGGACAGGGCAGCCCCCAGCATTTT. Its translation: CASSPGQGSPQHF.

The rearrangement links TRBV30 to TRBJ2-1; 12 nucleotides agree with TRBD2. The trim removed 5 bases at V and 8 bases at J, leaving 7 bases unmatched. The CDR3 is 14 amino acids. The germline V gene encodes CDR1 GTSNPN and CDR2 SVGIG (reference sequence). The CDR3: CAWGLAGGPYEQFF. CDR3 in DNA: TGTGCCTGGGGGCTAGCGGGAGGGCCCTATGAGCAGTTCTTC.

The chain combines TRBV7-2 with TRBJ1-5, with D possibly TRBD1 on 5 matching bases. Trimming removed 8 bases from V and 11 bases from J, with 19 bases in between. The CDR3 length is 13 residues. CDR1 SGHTA and CDR2 FQGNSA come from the germline V gene. The CDR3 DNA follows: TGTGCCAGCTGGGGACCCCGTGTGGGGACCCAGCATTTT. Encoded protein: CASWGPRVGTQHF.

This chain uses TRBV10-3 with TRBJ2-6; D is ambiguous. V was shortened by 10 bases and J by 0 bases, with 19 bases between the two germline ends. CDR1 is ENHRY and CDR2 is SYGVKD in the germline V gene. The CDR3 is made up of 17 amino acids. CDR3 DNA sequence: TGTGCCACACATCAGATGCTTCTTAGCTCTGGGGCCAACGTCCTGACTTTC. This gives the protein CATHQMLLSSGANVLTF.

This chain connects TRBV19 to TRBJ2-1; 7 bases agree with TRBD2. The J segment lost 3 bases and the V segment lost 6 bases, leaving 8 bases of the junction unmatched. The CDR3 runs 15 residues. Per the germline V gene, CDR1 is LNHDA and CDR2 is SQIVND (reference sequence). The DNA of the CDR3 is TGTGCCAGTAGGGCCCGCGGGAGTGACTACAATGAGCAGTTCTTC. It translates to CASRARGSDYNEQFF.

About this clone itself: This specimen includes other DNA sequences encoding the same CDR3. This sequence joins TRBV15 and TRBJ2-7; D not certain. The length of the CDR3 is 13 residues. V shed 0 bases and J shed 3 bases, with 6 bases lying between them. Looked up from germline, CDR1 is LNHNV and CDR2 is YYDKDF (reference sequence). The CDR3 nucleotides are TGTGCCACCAGCAGAGATCCCATCTACGAGCAGTACTTC. It translates to CATSRDPIYEQYF. Full variable domain (outside the CDR3, taken from reference TRBV15 and TRBJ2-7): DAMVIQNPRYQVTQFGKPVTLSCSQTLNHNVMYWYQQKSSQAPKLLFHYYDKDFNNEADTPDNFQSRRPNTSFCFLDIRSPGLGDTAMYLCATSRDPIYEQYFGPGTRLTVT.

The V call is TRBV7-3, the J call TRBJ2-7, with 8 bases aligning to TRBD2. This CDR3 comprises 13 residues. The V and J ends lost 5 bases and 5 bases, in that order; junction bases with no gene match: 5. CDR1 and CDR2 from the germline V gene are SGHTA and FQGTGA. The CDR3 loop is CASSPGLGNEQYF. For the CDR3, the DNA is TGTGCCAGCAGCCCGGGACTAGGGAACGAGCAGTACTTC.

The chain combines TRBV5-1 with TRBJ2-1; 10 bases fit TRBD1. This CDR3 is built from 15 residues. Germline CDR1 and CDR2: SGHRS and YFSETQ. V shed 4 bases, J shed 6 bases, and the junction held 7 bases outside the gene matches. Here the CDR3 DNA reads TGCGCCAGCAGCAAAGGGACAGGGGAATCCAATGAGCAGTTCTTC. Residues: CASSKGTGESNEQFF. Full variable domain (outside the CDR3, taken from reference TRBV5-1 and TRBJ2-1): KAGVTQTPRYLIKTRGQQVTLSCSPISGHRSVSWYQQTPGQGLQFLFEYFSETQRNKGNFPGRFSGRQFSNSRSEMNVSTLELGDSALYLCASSKGTGESNEQFFGPGTRLTVL.

On this clone: The sample carries other DNA sequences with the same CDR3. V and J are TRBV6-1 and TRBJ1-5; D gene ambiguous. Deletions cut 4 bases from V and 3 bases from J, with 7 bases between. Germline V CDR1 and CDR2: MNHNS, SASEGT. This CDR3 is 13 amino acids long. The CDR3 region is CASSGTDNQPQHF. Written as DNA, the CDR3 is TGTGCCAGCAGTGGAACAGACAATCAGCCCCAGCATTTT.

This clone was found once. The chain links TRBV7-2 to TRBJ2-2, with D unclear. Germline-derived CDR1 and CDR2 are SGHTA and FQGNSA. The CDR3 has 15 amino acids. V was trimmed by 0 bases and J by 4 bases, leaving 9 bases between them. The CDR3 protein is CASSLAPRSTGELFF. CDR3 DNA: TGTGCCAGCAGCTTAGCCCCTAGAAGCACCGGGGAGCTGTTTTTT. The full variable domain, in which reference TRBV7-2 and TRBJ2-2 provide the parts outside the CDR3, is GAGVSQSPSNKVTEKGKDVELRCDPISGHTALYWYRQSLGQGLEFLIYFQGNSAPDKSGLPSDRFSAERTGGSVSTLTIQRTQQEDSAVYLCASSLAPRSTGELFFGEGSRLTVL.

A word on this clone: This specimen includes other DNA sequences encoding the same CDR3. V usage is TRBV7-2 and J usage is TRBJ1-1; perhaps TRBD1 as D (6 bases). CDR3 size: 15 residues. V was shortened by 1 base and J by 0 bases, with 9 bases between the two germline ends. Germline lookup yields CDR1 SGHTA and CDR2 FQGNSA. The CDR3 spells CASSLVGQMNTEAFF. The CDR3 region has the DNA TGTGCCAGCAGCTTAGTAGGACAGATGAACACTGAAGCTTTCTTT.

V usage is TRBV5-1 and J usage is TRBJ2-7; 9 bases line up with TRBD2. This CDR3 comprises 15 residues. J gave up 3 bases and V 0 bases, and 4 bases lay outside the gene matches. The germline CDR1 and CDR2 sequences are SGHRS and YFSETQ. The CDR3 protein is CASSLGASGVYEQYF. The DNA for the CDR3 is TGCGCCAGCAGCTTGGGGGCTAGCGGGGTCTACGAGCAGTACTTC.

The CDR3 loop is CASSLGGTGGQETQYF. CDR3 sequence (DNA): TGTGCCAGCAGCTTAGGAGGGACAGGGGGCCAAGAGACCCAGTACTTC. The rearrangement links TRBV7-6 to TRBJ2-5; 11 bases are a match to TRBD1. The CDR3 has 16 amino acids. The germline V gene has CDR1 SGHVS and CDR2 FNYEAQ. Germline trimming cut 1 base from V and 1 base from J; bases unmatched to any gene: 2.

The rearrangement uses TRBV19 and TRBJ2-7; D is possibly TRBD1 or TRBD2 (5 bases each). V lost 4 bases, J lost 4 bases, and 14 bases lay in between. The CDR3 sequence is 14 residues long. Germline V gene lookup returns CDR1 LNHDA and CDR2 SQIVND (reference sequence). The CDR3 sequence: CASSRSRGPYEQYF. CDR3 coding DNA: TGTGCCAGTAGTAGGTCCCGGGGACCGTACGAGCAGTACTTC.

V and J are TRBV27 and TRBJ2-3, with 7 bases that match TRBD2. The germline V gene has CDR1 MNHEY and CDR2 SMNVEV (reference sequence). Unmatched junction bases numbered 6, after V lost 0 bases and J lost 0 bases. The CDR3 has 17 amino acids. The chain's CDR3 is CASSLSEAGFSTDTQYF. In nucleotides, the CDR3 is TGTGCCAGCAGTTTATCGGAAGCGGGATTTAGCACAGATACGCAGTATTTT.

This clone was recorded once. This sequence joins TRBV2 and TRBJ1-4; D not certain. The CDR3 contains 15 residues. The V end was cut by 1 base, the J end by 5 bases, with 11 bases between. CDR1 and CDR2 from the germline V gene are SNHLY and FYNNEI. CDR3 protein: CASSEGPARNEKLFF. CDR3 sequence (DNA): TGTGCCAGCAGTGAAGGGCCAGCGAGAAATGAAAAACTGTTTTTT.

The chain has TRBV6-1 and TRBJ2-7, with 11 bases fitting TRBD2. This CDR3 is built from 13 residues. Trimming took 7 bases from V and 4 from J; bases not matched to a gene: 3. The germline V gene has CDR1 MNHNS and CDR2 SASEGT. CDR3 sequence (DNA): TGTGCCAGCAATAGCGGGGGGGTTTACGAGCAGTACTTC. This encodes CASNSGGVYEQYF.

A remark on this clone: The same CDR3 is also encoded by other DNA sequences in this sample. CDR3 nucleotide sequence: TGTGCCAGCTCACCACCGGGACAGGGGGTTGAAAAACTGTTTTTT. Protein product: CASSPPGQGVEKLFF. The V and J genes are TRBV18 and TRBJ1-4; 11 bases match TRBD1. After removal of 0 bases from V and 7 bases from J, the junction contained 1 base not matched to a gene. The CDR3 extends over 15 amino acids. CDR1 is KGHSH and CDR2 is LQKENI in the germline V gene.

V is TRBV21-1 and J is TRBJ2-7; TRBD2 is the table's D call and was not checked against the DNA. TRBV21-1 is a recognized pseudogene. The CDR3 extends over 12 amino acids. CDR3 bases: TGTGCCAGCAGCAAAGAGGGGACGGGAGGGTACTTC. This encodes CASSKEGTGGYF.

This chain uses TRBV5-4 with TRBJ2-3; 9 positions agree with TRBD2. The V segment lost 2 bases and the J segment 2 bases; nucleotides outside the gene matches: 3. This CDR3 is 15 amino acids long. Germline CDR1 SGHNT, CDR2 YYREEE (reference sequence). The CDR3 DNA reads as TGTGCCAGCAGCTTTAGCGGGAGTCCCACAGATACGCAGTATTTT. Protein product: CASSFSGSPTDTQYF.

On this clone itself: Other DNA sequences in this sample translate to the same CDR3. The CDR3 coding sequence is TGTGCCAGCAGCGTAGCTGGGGGTAGCTCCTACAATGAGCAGTTCTTC. It translates to CASSVAGGSSYNEQFF. The chain couples TRBV9 to TRBJ2-1; D may be TRBD1 or TRBD2 (5 bases each). The V and J ends lost 0 bases and 0 bases respectively, with 10 bases between them. In germline, CDR1 is SGDLS, CDR2 YYNGEE. The CDR3 loop spans 16 amino acids.

V is TRBV7-8 and J is TRBJ1-6, with unresolved D. The germline V gene has CDR1 SGHVS and CDR2 FQNEAQ. This CDR3 spans 13 amino acids. V lost 3 bases, J lost 8 bases, and 8 bases lay in between. CDR3 loop: CASSFAGDSPLHF. The CDR3 bases are TGTGCCAGCAGCTTCGCTGGGGATTCACCCCTCCACTTT.

V usage is TRBV2 and J usage is TRBJ2-7; 7 bases match TRBD2. Germline V gene sequence: CDR1 SNHLY, CDR2 FYNNEI. There are 12 residues in the CDR3. The ends lost 8 bases at V and 7 bases at J; junction bases unmatched: 8. CDR3 sequence reads: CASGAGVGEQYF. Here the CDR3 DNA reads TGTGCCAGCGGGGCGGGAGTGGGAGAGCAGTACTTC.

This clone was detected only once. The genes are TRBV11-2 and TRBJ2-7; maybe TRBD2 (7 bases). Trimming took off 4 bases at V and 4 bases at J, with 17 bases between the two ends. In germline, CDR1 is SGHAT, CDR2 FQNNGV. This CDR3 spans 15 amino acids. The chain's CDR3 is CASSSNGGLTYEQYF. DNA for the CDR3: TGTGCCAGCAGCTCTAACGGGGGGCTAACGTACGAGCAGTACTTC.